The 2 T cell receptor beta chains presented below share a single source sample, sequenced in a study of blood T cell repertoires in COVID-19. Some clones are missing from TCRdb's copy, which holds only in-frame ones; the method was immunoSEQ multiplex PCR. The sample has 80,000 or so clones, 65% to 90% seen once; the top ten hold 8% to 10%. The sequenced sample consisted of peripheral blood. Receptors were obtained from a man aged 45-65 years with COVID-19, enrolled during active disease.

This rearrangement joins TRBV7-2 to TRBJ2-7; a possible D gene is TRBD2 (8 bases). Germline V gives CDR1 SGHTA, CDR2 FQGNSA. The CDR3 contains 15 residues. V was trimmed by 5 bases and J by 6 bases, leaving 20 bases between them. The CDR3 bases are TGTGCCAGCAGCCAGGGGGTTAGCGGGGCGTTCGAGCAGTACTTC. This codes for CASSQGVSGAFEQYF. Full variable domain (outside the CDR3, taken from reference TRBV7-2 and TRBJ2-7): GAGVSQSPSNKVTEKGKDVELRCDPISGHTALYWYRQSLGQGLEFLIYFQGNSAPDKSGLPSDRFSAERTGGSVSTLTIQRTQQEDSAVYLCASSQGVSGAFEQYFGPGTRLTVT.

CDR3 residues: CASSLVGLAGVEQFF. Written as DNA, the CDR3 is TGTGCCAGCAGTTTAGTGGGACTAGCGGGTGTTGAGCAGTTCTTC. The chain links TRBV27 to TRBJ2-1; 12 bases match TRBD2. CDR1 is MNHEY, CDR2 SMNVEV, per germline (reference sequence). The CDR3 runs to 15 residues. V dropped 2 bases and J dropped 9; count of bases not matched to a gene: 5.